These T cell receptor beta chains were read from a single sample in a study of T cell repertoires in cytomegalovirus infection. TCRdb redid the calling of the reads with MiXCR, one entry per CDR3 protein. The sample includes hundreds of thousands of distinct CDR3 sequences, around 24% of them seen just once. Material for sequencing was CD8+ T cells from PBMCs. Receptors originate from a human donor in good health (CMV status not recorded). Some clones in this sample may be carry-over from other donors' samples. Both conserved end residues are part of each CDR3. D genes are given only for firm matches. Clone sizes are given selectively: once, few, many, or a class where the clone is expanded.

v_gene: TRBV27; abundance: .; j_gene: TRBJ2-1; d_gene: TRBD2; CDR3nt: TGTGCCAGCAGTTTAGAGGGCGGGGGGGGGAACAATGAGCAGTTCTTC; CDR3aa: CASSLEGGGGNNEQFF
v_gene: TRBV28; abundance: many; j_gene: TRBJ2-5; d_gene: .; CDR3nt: TGTGCCAGCACCCCCAGGGTTTACCAAGAGACCCAGTACTTC; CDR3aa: CASTPRVYQETQYF
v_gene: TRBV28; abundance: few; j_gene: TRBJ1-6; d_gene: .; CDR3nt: TGTGCCAGCAGTTCGAGGGTCGGGGTCTATAATTCACCCCTCCACTTT; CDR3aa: CASSSRVGVYNSPLHF
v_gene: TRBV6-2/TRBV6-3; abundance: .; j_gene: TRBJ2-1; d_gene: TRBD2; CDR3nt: TGTGCCAGCAGTCTCAGCCCCCAGCGGGGGAAGATGAATGAGCAGTCCTTC; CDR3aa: CASSLSPQRGKMNEQSF
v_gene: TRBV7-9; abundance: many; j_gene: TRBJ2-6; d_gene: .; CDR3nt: TGTGCCAGCAGCCGGGGCGGCAGGGCGCAATCTGGGGCCAACGTCCTGACTTTC; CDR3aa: CASSRGGRAQSGANVLTF
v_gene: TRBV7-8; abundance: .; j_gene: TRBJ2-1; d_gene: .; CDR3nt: TGTGCCAGCAGCTTAGTGGATTACAATGAGCAGTTCTTC; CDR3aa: CASSLVDYNEQFF
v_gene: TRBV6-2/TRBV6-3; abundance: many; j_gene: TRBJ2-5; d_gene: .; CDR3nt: TGTGCCAGCAGTTACCATCGGATTCAAGAGACCCAGTACTTC; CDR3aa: CASSYHRIQETQYF
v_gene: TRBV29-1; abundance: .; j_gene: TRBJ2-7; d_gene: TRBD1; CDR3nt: TGCAGCGTTGAAGATTCCGGACAGGGGTCGTACGAGCAGTACTTC; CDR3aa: CSVEDSGQGSYEQYF
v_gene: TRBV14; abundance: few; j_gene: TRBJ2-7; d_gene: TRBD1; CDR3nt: TGTGCCAGCAGCCACTGGGACAGCCTCTACGAGCAGTACTTC; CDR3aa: CASSHWDSLYEQYF
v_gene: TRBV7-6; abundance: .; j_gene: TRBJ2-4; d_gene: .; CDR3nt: TGTGCCAGCAGCTCCCCGTTTGTGGCCCCAAACATTCAGTACTTC; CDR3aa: CASSSPFVAPNIQYF
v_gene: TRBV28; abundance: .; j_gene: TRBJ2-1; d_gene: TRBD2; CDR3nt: TGTGCCAGCAGTGCGTTAGCGGGCCTGGCCTACAATGAGCTGTTCTTC; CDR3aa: CASSALAGLAYNELFF
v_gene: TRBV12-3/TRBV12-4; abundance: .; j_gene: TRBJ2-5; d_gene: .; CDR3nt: TGTGCCAGCAGTTTCGGGACATCCCAAGAGACCCAGTACTTC; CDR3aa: CASSFGTSQETQYF
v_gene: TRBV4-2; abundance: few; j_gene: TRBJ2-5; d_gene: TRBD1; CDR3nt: TGTGCCAGCAGCCTTAAAGAGGGGGCTGGAGAGACCCAGTACTTC; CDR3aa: CASSLKEGAGETQYF
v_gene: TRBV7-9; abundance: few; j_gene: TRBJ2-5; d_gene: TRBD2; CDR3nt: TGTGCCAGCAGTCCACAGCGGGGGCCCCAAGAGACCCAGTACTTC; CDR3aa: CASSPQRGPQETQYF
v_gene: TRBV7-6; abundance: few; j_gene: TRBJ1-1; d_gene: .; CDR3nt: TGTGCCAGCGGCCCCGGGACTGAAGCTTTCTTT; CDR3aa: CASGPGTEAFF
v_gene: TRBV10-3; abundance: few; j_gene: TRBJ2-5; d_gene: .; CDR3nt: TGTGCCATCAGTGAGTCGCTAGTCCCCGAGACCCAGTACTTC; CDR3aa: CAISESLVPETQYF
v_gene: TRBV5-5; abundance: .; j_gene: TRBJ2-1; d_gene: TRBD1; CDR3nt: TGTGCCAGCAGCCCATGGACAGGGGGCGATGAGCAGTTCTTC; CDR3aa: CASSPWTGGDEQFF
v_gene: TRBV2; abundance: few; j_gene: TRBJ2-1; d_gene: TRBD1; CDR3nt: TGTGCCAGCAGTGAAAAAACCCAGGACAGGGACAATGAGCAGTTCTTC; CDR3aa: CASSEKTQDRDNEQFF
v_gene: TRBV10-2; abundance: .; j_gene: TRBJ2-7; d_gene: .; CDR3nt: TGCGCCAGCAGTGAGTCGGTGCCGGGACTGGGGGTTCCCTTCTCCTACGAGCAGTACTTC; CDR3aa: CASSESVPGLGVPFSYEQYF
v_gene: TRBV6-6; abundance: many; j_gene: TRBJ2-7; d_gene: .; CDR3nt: TGTGCCAGCAGTAAAGGACAAACCTACGAGCAGTACTTC; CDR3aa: CASSKGQTYEQYF
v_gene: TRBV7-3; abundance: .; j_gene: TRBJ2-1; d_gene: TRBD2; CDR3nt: TGTGCCAGCAGCTTATCTGTATCGGGACTAGCGGATTACAATGAGCAGTTCTTC; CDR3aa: CASSLSVSGLADYNEQFF
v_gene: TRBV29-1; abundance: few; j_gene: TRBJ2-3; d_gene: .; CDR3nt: TGCAGCGTTGAGTTTGGGTTGGGCACAGATACGCAGTATTTT; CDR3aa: CSVEFGLGTDTQYF
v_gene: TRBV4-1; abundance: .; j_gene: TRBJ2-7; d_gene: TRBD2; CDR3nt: TGCGCCAGCAGCCAAGAACTAGCGGGGATCTACGAGCAGTACTTC; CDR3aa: CASSQELAGIYEQYF
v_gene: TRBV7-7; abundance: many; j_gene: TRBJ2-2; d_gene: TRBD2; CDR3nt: TGTGCTAGCAGCTCCATGAGCGGGGGGCCTACCGGGGAGCTGTTTTTT; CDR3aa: CASSSMSGGPTGELFF
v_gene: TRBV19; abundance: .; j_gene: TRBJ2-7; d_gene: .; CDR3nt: TGTGCCAGTAGTATGAGCAGAGGGATCGAGCAGTACTTC; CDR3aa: CASSMSRGIEQYF
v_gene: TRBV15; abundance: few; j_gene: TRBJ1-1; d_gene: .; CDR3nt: TGTGCCACCAGCAGAGATCGAAGGGACACTGAAGCTTTCTTT; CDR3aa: CATSRDRRDTEAFF
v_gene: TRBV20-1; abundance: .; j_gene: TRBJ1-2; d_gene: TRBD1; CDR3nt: TGCAGTGCTAGAGATCAATTGAACAGGGGGATAGATGGCTACACCTTC; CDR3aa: CSARDQLNRGIDGYTF
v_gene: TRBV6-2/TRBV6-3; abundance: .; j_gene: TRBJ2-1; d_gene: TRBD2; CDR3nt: TGTGCCAGCAGTGGGACTAGCCTCTACAATGAGCAGTTCTTC; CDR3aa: CASSGTSLYNEQFF
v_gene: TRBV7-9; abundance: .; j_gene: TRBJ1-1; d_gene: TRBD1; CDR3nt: TGTGCCAACAGCGACGGGGGACAGGGGGCGCGCGTACAGCGGACTGAAGCTTTCTTT; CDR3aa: CANSDGGQGARVQRTEAFF
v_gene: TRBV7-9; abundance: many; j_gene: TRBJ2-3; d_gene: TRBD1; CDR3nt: TGTGCCAGCAGCATCCGGGACAGGGGATTTGGTGATACGCAGTATTTT; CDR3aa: CASSIRDRGFGDTQYF
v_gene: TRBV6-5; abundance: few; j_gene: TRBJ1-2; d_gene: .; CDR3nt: TGTGCCAGCAGTTACTCCTCTCCCCCCGCAGGGGAGGGCTATGGCTACACCTTC; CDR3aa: CASSYSSPPAGEGYGYTF
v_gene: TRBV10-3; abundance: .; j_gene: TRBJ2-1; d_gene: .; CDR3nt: TGTGCCATCAGTGAGGAGCTAGTTAATGAGCAGTTCTTC; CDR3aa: CAISEELVNEQFF
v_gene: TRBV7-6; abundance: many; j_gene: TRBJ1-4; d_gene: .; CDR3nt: TGTGCCAGCAGCTTCCCCTGGGAAGAAAAACTGTTTTTT; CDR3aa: CASSFPWEEKLFF
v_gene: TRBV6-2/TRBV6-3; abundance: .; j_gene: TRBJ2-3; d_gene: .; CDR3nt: TGTGCCAGCGAGGCCGCTTATACGCAGTATTTT; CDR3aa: CASEAAYTQYF
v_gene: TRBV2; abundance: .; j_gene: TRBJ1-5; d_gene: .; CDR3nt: TGTGCCAGCAGTCCAGGGACATCGGTGGCCCAGCATTTT; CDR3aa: CASSPGTSVAQHF
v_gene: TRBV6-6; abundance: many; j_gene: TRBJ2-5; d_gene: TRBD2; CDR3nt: TGTGCCAGCAGTTACCTGCTAGCGGGGAACCAAGAGACCCAGTACTTC; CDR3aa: CASSYLLAGNQETQYF
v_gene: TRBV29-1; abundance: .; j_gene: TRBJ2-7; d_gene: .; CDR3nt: TGCAGCGTTGAGGGGGGAGAAGCCTACGAGCAGTACTTC; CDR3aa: CSVEGGEAYEQYF
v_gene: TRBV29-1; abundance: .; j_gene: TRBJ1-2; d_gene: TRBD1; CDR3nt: TGCAGCGTTGAAGGACAGGGGCGCACCTATGGCTACACCTTC; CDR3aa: CSVEGQGRTYGYTF
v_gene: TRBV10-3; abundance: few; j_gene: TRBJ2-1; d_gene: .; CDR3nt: TGTGCCATCAGTTTCCTGGGACGGACCCCTGGGGATGAGCAGTTCTTC; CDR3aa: CAISFLGRTPGDEQFF
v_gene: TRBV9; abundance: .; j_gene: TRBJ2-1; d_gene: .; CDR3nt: TGTGCCAGCAGCGCCGAAGACAGTCACGGGAATGAGCAGTTCTTC; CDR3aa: CASSAEDSHGNEQFF
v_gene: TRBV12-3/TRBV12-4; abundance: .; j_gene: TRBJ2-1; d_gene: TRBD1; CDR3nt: TGTGCCAGCAGTTTAGAGGTACAGGGGGCCAACAATGAGCAGTTCTTC; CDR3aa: CASSLEVQGANNEQFF
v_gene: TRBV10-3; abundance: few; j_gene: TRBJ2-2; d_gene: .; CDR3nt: TGTGCCATCAAGACGGAGAGGACCGGGGAGCTGTTTTTT; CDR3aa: CAIKTERTGELFF
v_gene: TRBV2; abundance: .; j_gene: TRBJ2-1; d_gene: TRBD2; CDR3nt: TGTGTCGCGGTGGAGCGGGGGAAGGGCAATGAGCAGTTCTTC; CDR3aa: CVAVERGKGNEQFF
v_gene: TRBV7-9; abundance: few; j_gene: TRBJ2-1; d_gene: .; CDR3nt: TGTGCCAGCAGCTTAGTTGAGTCCTACTCCTACAATGAGCAGTTCTTC; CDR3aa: CASSLVESYSYNEQFF
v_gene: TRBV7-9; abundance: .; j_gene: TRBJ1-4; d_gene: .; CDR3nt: TGTGCCAGCAGCTCCCACGGAAGGGTTGATGAAAAACTGTTTTTT; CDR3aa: CASSSHGRVDEKLFF
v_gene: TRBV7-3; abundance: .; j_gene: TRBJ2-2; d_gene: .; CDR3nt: TGTGCCAGCAGCTTATACCTAACGACCGGGGAGCTGTTTTTT; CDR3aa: CASSLYLTTGELFF
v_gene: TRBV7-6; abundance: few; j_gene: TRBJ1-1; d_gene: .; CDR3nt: TGTGCCAGCAGCTCCCCCCCCAGACAGGTTAGGACTGAAGCTTTCTTT; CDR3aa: CASSSPPRQVRTEAFF
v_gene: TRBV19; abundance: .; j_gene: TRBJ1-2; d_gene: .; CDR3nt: TGTGCCAGTAGTATTACAGGGAACATTAACTATGGCTACACCTTC; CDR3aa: CASSITGNINYGYTF
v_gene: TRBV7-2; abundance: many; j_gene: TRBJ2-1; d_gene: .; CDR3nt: TGTGCCAGCAGCGTCTACCAGAGGAATGAGCAGTTCTTC; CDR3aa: CASSVYQRNEQFF
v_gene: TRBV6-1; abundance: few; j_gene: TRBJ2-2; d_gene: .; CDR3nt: TGTGCCAGCAGGGGGGGGGCTTACACCGGGGAGCTGTTTTTT; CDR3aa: CASRGGAYTGELFF
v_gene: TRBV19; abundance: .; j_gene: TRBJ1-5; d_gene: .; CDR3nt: TGTGCCAGTAGTCCCCGGGCCCCAAATCAGCCCCAGCATTTT; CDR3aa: CASSPRAPNQPQHF
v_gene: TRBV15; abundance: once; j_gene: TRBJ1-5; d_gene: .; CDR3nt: TGTGCCACCAGCAGAGATCGGCTAGGGGTTAAACAGCCCCAGCATTTT; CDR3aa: CATSRDRLGVKQPQHF
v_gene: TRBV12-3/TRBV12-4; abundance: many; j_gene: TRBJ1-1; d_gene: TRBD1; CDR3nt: TGTGCCAGCAGAGTCGGGACAGGGGACACTGAAGCTTTCTTT; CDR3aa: CASRVGTGDTEAFF
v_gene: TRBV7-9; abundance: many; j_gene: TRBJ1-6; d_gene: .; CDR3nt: TGTGCCAGCAGCCCTTCATTAGGGTCTTATAATTCACCCCTCCACTTT; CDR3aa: CASSPSLGSYNSPLHF
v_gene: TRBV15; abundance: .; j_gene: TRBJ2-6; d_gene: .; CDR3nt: TGTGCCACCAGCAGAGATTCTGGGGCCAACGTCCTGACTTTC; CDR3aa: CATSRDSGANVLTF
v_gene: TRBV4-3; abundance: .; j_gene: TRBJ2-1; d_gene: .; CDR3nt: TGCGCCAGCAGCCAGGCCGGAGGGGTTGGAGAGTTCTTC; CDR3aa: CASSQAGGVGEFF
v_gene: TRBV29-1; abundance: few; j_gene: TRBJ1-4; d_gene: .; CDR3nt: TGCAGCGTTGAAGGTGGGGCCGCTAATGAAAAACTGTTTTTT; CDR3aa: CSVEGGAANEKLFF